The TCR beta chain under discussion was sequenced for a study of cytomegalovirus exposure and HLA in healthy donors. Findings and limits, study-wide: A few chains tied to CMV proved CMV antigen-specific in vitro. Clusters of TCRs from the first cohort tended to co-occur in the 120 or so validation repertoires (as a later analysis found).

Repertoires were generated with immunoSEQ multiplex PCR, while TCRdb's copy carries only in-frame clones and drops some. Of approximately 200,000 clones in the sample, approximately 90% were seen once. The donors formed part of the approximately 120-subject validation cohort, distinct from the roughly 730-subject first cohort. Notes on this clone: Its antigen is not known.

CDR1 and CDR2 from the germline V gene are SNHLY and FYNNEI. The CDR3 is 15 amino acids. V was clipped by 3 bases and J by 5 bases; unmatched bases: 7. The source is a woman between 18 and 29 years old in good health and CMV-seronegative. The chain uses TRBV2 and TRBJ2-7, with TRBD2 matching 10 bases. Source material: PBMCs. The CDR3 DNA reads TGTGCCAGCAGTGACCCGGGACTAGCGACCGACGAGCAGTACTTC. Amino acid sequence: CASSDPGLATDEQYF. The full variable domain, with the rest looked up from reference TRBV2 and TRBJ2-7, is EPEVTQTPSHQVTQMGQEVILRCVPISNHLYFYWYRQILGQKVEFLVSFYNNEISEKSEIFDDQFSVERPDGSNFTLKIRSTKLEDSAMYFCASSDPGLATDEQYFGPGTRLTVT.